A single T cell receptor beta chain is shown here with its context. As yet, its antigen is unknown. Assay: immunoSEQ multiplex PCR; the TCRdb copy retains only in-frame clones and omits some. The profile shows about 91,000 clones, more than 70% of them singletons. The sample originates from a study of T cell responses to AZD1222 COVID-19 vaccine. The CDR3 is 17 residues long. V gave up 3 bases and J gave up 4 bases; unmatched junction bases: 9. Germline V CDR1 and CDR2: MGHRA, YSYEKL. Study-wide findings and caveats: Most donors were white British and more were female, and clonal diversity was possibly underestimated. There were repertoire samples only from the period after the peak T cell response. The breadth and depth of Spike-specific TCRs increased once two AZD1222 doses had been given. Spike as a whole was targeted by vaccine-associated CD4 TCRs, dominant at 160-218 and 743-854.

This clonotype was sampled from an adult in good health. Sequencing was performed on peripheral blood, taken on day 0 of AZD1222 vaccination. The V and J genes are TRBV4-1 and TRBJ1-4, with TRBD1 identical over 9 bases. The CDR3 DNA sequence: TGCGCCAGCAGCCAGGACTCTCCGGGACAGGGTAATGAAAAACTGTTTTTT. Translating gives CASSQDSPGQGNEKLFF.